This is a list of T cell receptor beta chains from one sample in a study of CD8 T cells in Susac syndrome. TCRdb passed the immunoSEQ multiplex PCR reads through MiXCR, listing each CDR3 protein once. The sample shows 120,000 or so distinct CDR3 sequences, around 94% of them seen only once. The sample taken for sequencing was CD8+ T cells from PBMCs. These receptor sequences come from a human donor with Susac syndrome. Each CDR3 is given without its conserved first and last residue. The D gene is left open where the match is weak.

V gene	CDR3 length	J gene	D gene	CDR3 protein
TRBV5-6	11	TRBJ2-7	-	ASSLWANYEQY
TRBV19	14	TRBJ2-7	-	ASSTFLATIPYEQY
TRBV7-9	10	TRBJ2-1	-	ASSLGPGEQF
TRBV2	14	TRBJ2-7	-	ASSEGVVTASYEQY
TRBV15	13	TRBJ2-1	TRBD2	ATSKKGGRPDEQF
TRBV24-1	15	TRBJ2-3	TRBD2	ATSDPGGAPPTDTQY
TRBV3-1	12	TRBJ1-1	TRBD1	ASSHGQGGSEAF
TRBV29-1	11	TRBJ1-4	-	SVAGQLEDSLF
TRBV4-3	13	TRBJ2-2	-	ASSQGTGRAGELF
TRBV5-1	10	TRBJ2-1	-	ASSFRGNEQF
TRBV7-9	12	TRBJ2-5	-	ASSLMSTKETQY
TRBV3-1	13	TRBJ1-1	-	ASSQENQLNTEAF
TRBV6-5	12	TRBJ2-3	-	ASSYGQGSDTQY
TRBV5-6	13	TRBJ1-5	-	ASSLAGYSNQPQH
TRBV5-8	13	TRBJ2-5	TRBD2	ASSLGTSLQETQY
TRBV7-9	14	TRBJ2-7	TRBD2	ASSLVRGAVVYEQY
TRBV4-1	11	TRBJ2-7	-	ASSQERAYEQY
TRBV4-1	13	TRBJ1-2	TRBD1	ASSLAGTGVYGYT
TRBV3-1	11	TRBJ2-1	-	ASRDGAINEQF
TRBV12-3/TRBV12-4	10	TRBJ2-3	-	ASSAGADTQY
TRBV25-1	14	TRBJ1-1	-	ASSEWGRERNTEAF
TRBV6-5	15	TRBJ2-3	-	ASSSSVAGRQWNTQY
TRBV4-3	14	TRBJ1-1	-	ASSQDPPRRDTEAF
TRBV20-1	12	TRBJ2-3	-	SPAGPQNTDTQY
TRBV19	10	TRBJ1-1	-	ASSPGGAEAF
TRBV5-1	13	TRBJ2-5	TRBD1	ASSVGQGAGETQY
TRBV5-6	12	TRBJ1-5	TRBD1	ASSMGQGTQPQH
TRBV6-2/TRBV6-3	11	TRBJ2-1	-	ASSWGSYNEQF
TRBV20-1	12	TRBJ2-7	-	SAVEGGTSYEQY
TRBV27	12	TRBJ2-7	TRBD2	ASKTRGDPYEQY
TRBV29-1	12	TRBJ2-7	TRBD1	SVALTGVGYEQY
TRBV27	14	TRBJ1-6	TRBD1	ASSPTGGGFNSPLH
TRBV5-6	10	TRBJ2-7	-	ASSLGTLEQY
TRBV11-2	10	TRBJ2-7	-	ASSFSLHEQY